This entry is about one TCR beta chain. This receptor's antigen is unknown. No base-level quality is on record; no much larger clone is a single base apart. Collaborating institutions collected whole blood in K2EDTA tubes following their own protocols. For TCRbeta analysis, collaborators shipped samples in one of three forms: frozen whole blood, isolated PBMCs, or DNA extracted from either of those sample types. This entry comes from a study of blood T cell repertoires in COVID-19 (dated by TCRdb to 2019 to 2021). The study in broad terms: Samples from collaborators originated in the United States, Italy and Spain and spanned both the acute and convalescent phases of COVID-19. The material from the prospective study consisted of cDNA or gDNA derived from T cells, B-cell-depleted T cells, or PBMCs. Deeply sampled blood TCRbeta repertoires from subjects exposed to, actively infected with, or recovered from COVID-19 were included in the dataset. The repertoires were released in a freely available public database meant as a resource for research on the immune response to SARS-CoV-2. The samples were drawn from two sources: the first 160 participants of the ongoing ImmuneRACE study, and 1,000 to 1,500 subjects contributed by 6 global collaborators. The sample metadata nearly always contained a de-identified subject ID, COVID-19 status, age in years and sex. HLA class I and class II types, where available, came from metadata supplied by the sample provider rather than from assay-based typing. Summary of the overall study and its limitations: Clinical and demographic metadata were provided uncurated, with the amount varying by source and participant.

TCRbeta CDR3 regions were amplified from genomic DNA using the immunoSEQ Assay, a bias-controlled multiplex PCR. In the paper's pipeline: The number of nucleated cells in each sample was estimated from the amplification of reference gene primers within the assay. Sequence reads were collapsed and filtered to measure the absolute abundance of every unique TCRbeta CDR3 rearrangement. For each sample, productive Simpson clonality was calculated as the square root of Simpson's diversity index across productive rearrangements. The table comes from immuneACCESS by way of TCRdb, which keeps in-frame sequences with V and J called. Part of the clones is missing from these tables; in studies checked, under half for an unresolved V gene and the rest for unknown reasons. That table furnishes V, J and clone size, whereas the DNA furnished D and trimming. This sample has under 350,000 clones in its table, and 80% to 90% of those were observed once. Together, the top ten hold approximately 10% of the sample.

The CDR3 goes from the cysteine to the phenylalanine over 14 residues. Solely the CDR3 DNA is kept, with 42 bases framed from the first base. The germline V gene gives CDR1 as SGHVS and CDR2 as FQNEAQ. The V end gives up 5 bases and the J end 3 bases, leaving 2 bases in the junction not matched to a gene. The V gene is TRBV7-8 and the J gene is TRBJ1-4; 8 nucleotides in the junction match TRBD1. The specimen was peripheral blood. The TCR originated in a woman between 70 and 85 years old with acute or convalescent COVID-19. The bases read TGTGCCAGCAGCACAGGGGGGGCTAATGAAAAACTGTTTTTT. Its protein product is CASSTGGANEKLFF.